This T cell receptor beta chain was captured by sequencing in a study of blood T cell repertoires in COVID-19. Looking at the study overall: T cells, B-cell-depleted T cells, or PBMCs supplied cDNA or gDNA.

This clone was detected only a few times. Assay used: immunoSEQ multiplex PCR; TCRdb lists only in-frame clones, some missing. The repertoire has about 26,000 clones, 80% to 90% of them found once; the top ten carry roughly 15%. The TCR comes from a man between 65 and 85 years old with acute or convalescent COVID-19. The sequenced sample was peripheral blood.

The CDR3 bases are TGCAGCGTTGGACAGGGGCCTGAGGGGACCCAGTACTTC. This encodes CSVGQGPEGTQYF. The chain employs TRBV29-1 and TRBJ2-5, with 8 bases matching TRBD1. Germline assignment: CDR1 SQVTM and CDR2 ANQGSEA. The J segment lost 7 bases and the V segment lost 4 bases, leaving 8 bases of the junction unmatched. The CDR3 is 13 amino acids.